What follows are 8 T cell receptor beta chains derived from one specimen sequenced in a study of blood T cell repertoires in COVID-19. Clones were sequenced by immunoSEQ multiplex PCR, and TCRdb holds only the in-frame ones, with some missing. This sample has 300,000 or so clones; around nine tenths occur once, and the top ten carry approximately 5.2%. The sample taken for sequencing was PBMCs or T cells enriched from blood (not recorded which). The receptors were gathered from a woman under 40 who had recovered from COVID-19.

This clone has a handful of counts. The genes are TRBV2 and TRBJ2-2; 8 positions match TRBD1. CDR1 is SNHLY and CDR2 is FYNNEI in the germline V gene. Unmatched junction bases numbered 8, after V lost 5 bases and J lost 3 bases. The CDR3 sequence is 16 residues long. The CDR3 DNA reads TGTGCCAGCAGTAAGACAGGGGCCGCAGACACCGGGGAGCTGTTTTTT. It translates to CASSKTGAADTGELFF. The whole variable domain, filled in from reference TRBV2 and TRBJ2-2, reads EPEVTQTPSHQVTQMGQEVILRCVPISNHLYFYWYRQILGQKVEFLVSFYNNEISEKSEIFDDQFSVERPDGSNFTLKIRSTKLEDSAMYFCASSKTGAADTGELFFGEGSRLTVL.

The chain carries TRBV7-8 and TRBJ1-2; D is uncertain. The CDR3 contains 15 residues. The V end lost 2 bases, the J end lost 4 bases, and 14 bases lay between the germline ends. CDR1 is SGHVS and CDR2 is FQNEAQ in the germline V gene. The CDR3 bases are TGTGCCAGCAGCTTATTTAGGGAGGCTAGCTATGGCTACACCTTC. Translation: CASSLFREASYGYTF.

V gene TRBV9 combines with J gene TRBJ1-2; D uncertain. This CDR3 spans 15 amino acids. V was trimmed by 0 bases and J by 3 bases, leaving 12 bases between them. Germline CDR1 is SGDLS and CDR2 is YYNGEE. The CDR3 sequence is CASSVDLRSDYGYTF. The CDR3 nucleotides read TGTGCCAGCAGCGTAGACCTCCGGTCGGACTATGGCTACACCTTC.

The chain couples TRBV9 to TRBJ1-1; a possible D gene is TRBD1 (5 bases). The CDR3 totals 15 residues. Per germline, CDR1 SGDLS and CDR2 YYNGEE. Trimming took off 3 bases at V and 2 bases at J, with 14 bases between the two ends. The DNA of the CDR3 is TGTGCCAGCAGCGCTCATGGACAATCCAACACTGAAGCTTTCTTT. Translated, it gives CASSAHGQSNTEAFF.

The gene calls are TRBV10-3 and TRBJ2-1, with 9 bases identical to TRBD1. CDR1 and CDR2 (germline): ENHRY, SYGVKD. The CDR3 length is 17 residues. V shed 2 bases, J shed 6 bases, and the junction held 11 bases outside the gene matches. DNA of the CDR3: TGTGCCATCAGTGAGCCGGGCCCCGGGACAGGGTCCAATGAGCAGTTCTTC. Its translation: CAISEPGPGTGSNEQFF.

The chain employs TRBV30 and TRBJ1-5; D not certain. This CDR3 is 12 amino acids long. CDR1 is GTSNPN and CDR2 is SVGIG in the germline V gene (reference sequence). Trimming pared 2 bases from V and 4 bases from J, leaving 6 bases between. This CDR3 reads CAWSQINQPQHF. CDR3 nucleotides: TGTGCCTGGAGTCAGATTAATCAGCCCCAGCATTTT.

This chain links TRBV11-2 with TRBJ1-6; D not resolved. Per the germline V gene, CDR1 is SGHAT and CDR2 is FQNNGV. The CDR3 spans 18 residues. Trimming shortened V by 0 bases and J by 0 bases, and 12 bases separated the two germline ends. Written as DNA, the CDR3 is TGTGCCAGCAGCTTAGATGTGGCAGGTAGCTCCTATAATTCACCCCTCCACTTT. Translated, it gives CASSLDVAGSSYNSPLHF. The variable domain in full, completed from reference TRBV11-2 and TRBJ1-6, reads EAGVAQSPRYKIIEKRQSVAFWCNPISGHATLYWYQQILGQGPKLLIQFQNNGVVDDSQLPKDRFSAERLKGVDSTLKIQPAKLEDSAVYLCASSLDVAGSSYNSPLHFGNGTRLTVT.

The chain joins TRBV9 to TRBJ2-3; D perhaps matches TRBD2 (5 bases). The germline V and J ends were trimmed by 0 bases and 1 base, with 6 bases remaining between them. This CDR3 region has 14 residues. Germline assignment: CDR1 SGDLS and CDR2 YYNGEE. CDR3 DNA: TGTGCCAGCAGCGTAGAAGCGGGCACAGATACGCAGTATTTT. Amino acids: CASSVEAGTDTQYF.